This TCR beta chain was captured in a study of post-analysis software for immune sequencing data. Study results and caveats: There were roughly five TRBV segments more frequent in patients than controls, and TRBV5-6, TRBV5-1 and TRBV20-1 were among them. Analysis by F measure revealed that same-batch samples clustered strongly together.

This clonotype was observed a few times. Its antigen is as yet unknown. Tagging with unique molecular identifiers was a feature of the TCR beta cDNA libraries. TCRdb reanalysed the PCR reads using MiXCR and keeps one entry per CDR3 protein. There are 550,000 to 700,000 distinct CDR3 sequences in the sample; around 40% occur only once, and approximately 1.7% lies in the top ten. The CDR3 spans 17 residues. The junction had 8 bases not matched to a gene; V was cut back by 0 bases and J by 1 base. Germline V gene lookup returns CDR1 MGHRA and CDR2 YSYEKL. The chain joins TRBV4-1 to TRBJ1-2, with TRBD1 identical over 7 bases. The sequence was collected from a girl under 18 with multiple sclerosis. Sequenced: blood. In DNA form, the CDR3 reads TGCGCCAGCAGCCAAGAGTGGAGGACAGGAATTAACTATGGCTACACCTTC. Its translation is CASSQEWRTGINYGYTF.